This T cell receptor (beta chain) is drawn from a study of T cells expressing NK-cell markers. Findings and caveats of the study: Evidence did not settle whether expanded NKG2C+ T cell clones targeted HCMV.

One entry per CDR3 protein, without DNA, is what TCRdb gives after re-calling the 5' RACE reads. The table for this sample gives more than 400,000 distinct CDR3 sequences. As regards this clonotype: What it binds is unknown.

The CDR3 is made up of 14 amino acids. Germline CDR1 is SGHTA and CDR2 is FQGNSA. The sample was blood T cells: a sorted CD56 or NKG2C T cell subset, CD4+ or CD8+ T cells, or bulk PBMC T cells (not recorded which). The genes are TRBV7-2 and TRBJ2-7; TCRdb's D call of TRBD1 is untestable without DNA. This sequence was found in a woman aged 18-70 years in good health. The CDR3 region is CASSSTGTAYEQYF.